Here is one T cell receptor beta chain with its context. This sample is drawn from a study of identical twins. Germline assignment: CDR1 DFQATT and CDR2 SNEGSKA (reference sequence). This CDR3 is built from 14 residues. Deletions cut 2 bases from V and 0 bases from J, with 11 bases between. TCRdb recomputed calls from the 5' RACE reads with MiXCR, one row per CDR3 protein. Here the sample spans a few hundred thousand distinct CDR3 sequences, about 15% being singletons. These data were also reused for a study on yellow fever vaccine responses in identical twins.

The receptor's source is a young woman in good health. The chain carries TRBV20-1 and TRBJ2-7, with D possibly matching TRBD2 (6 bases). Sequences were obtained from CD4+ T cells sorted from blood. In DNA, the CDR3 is TGCAGTGCTAGACTAGGCGGGACCTCCTACGAGCAGTACTTC. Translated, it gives CSARLGGTSYEQYF.